The source of this T cell receptor beta chain is a study of T-cell reconstitution after alpha-beta-depleted transplantation in children. Ten or more counts support this clonotype. The antigen remains undetermined. Construction of the TCRbeta library involved unique molecular identifiers. Via MiXCR, TCRdb re-called the PCR reads, giving one row per CDR3 protein. In the table there are roughly 6,100 distinct CDR3 sequences, roughly 15% of which are singletons. Points from the study as a whole: Some patients' high day-60 TCRbeta diversity was traced to surviving recipient T cells and thymic progenitors. T-cell counts and diversity at one year post-transplant came mainly from newly produced T cells. Several hundred rapidly expanded clones from non-depleted graft cells reportedly supplied alpha-beta T cells about two months post-transplant.

V was shortened by 1 base and J by 2 bases, with 7 bases between the two germline ends. Germline assignment: CDR1 SGHTA and CDR2 FQGNSA. The CDR3 has 14 residues. The sample consisted of PBMCs, mostly from graft donor cells, taken 180 days after TCRalphabeta/CD19-depleted stem cell transplant. The receptor was derived from a patient aged 2-15 years who had a stem cell transplant for inherited bone marrow failure, so the T cells may come from the graft donor. The chain links TRBV7-2 to TRBJ2-3, with D possibly being TRBD2 (5 bases). CDR3 amino acids: CASSLDSATDTQYF. The CDR3 DNA is TGTGCCAGCAGCTTAGATAGCGCCACAGATACGCAGTATTTT.